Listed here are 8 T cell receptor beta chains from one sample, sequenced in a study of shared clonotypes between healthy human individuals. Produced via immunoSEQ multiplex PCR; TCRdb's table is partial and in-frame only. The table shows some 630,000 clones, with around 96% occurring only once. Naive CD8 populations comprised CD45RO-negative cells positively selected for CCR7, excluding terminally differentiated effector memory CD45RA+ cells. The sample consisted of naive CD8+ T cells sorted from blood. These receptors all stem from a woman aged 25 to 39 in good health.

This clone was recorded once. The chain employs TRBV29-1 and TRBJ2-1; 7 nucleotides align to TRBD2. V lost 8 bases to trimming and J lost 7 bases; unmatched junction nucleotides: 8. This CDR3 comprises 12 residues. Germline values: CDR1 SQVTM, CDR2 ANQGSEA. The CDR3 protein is CSSWTSTNEQFF. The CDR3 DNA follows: TGCAGCTCCTGGACTAGTACAAATGAGCAGTTCTTC.

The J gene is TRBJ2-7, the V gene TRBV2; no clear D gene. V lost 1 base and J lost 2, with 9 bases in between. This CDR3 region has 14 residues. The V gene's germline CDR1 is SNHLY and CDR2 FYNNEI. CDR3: CASSEGSRTYEQYF. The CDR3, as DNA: TGTGCCAGCAGTGAAGGTTCTAGGACCTACGAGCAGTACTTC. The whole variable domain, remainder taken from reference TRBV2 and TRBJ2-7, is EPEVTQTPSHQVTQMGQEVILRCVPISNHLYFYWYRQILGQKVEFLVSFYNNEISEKSEIFDDQFSVERPDGSNFTLKIRSTKLEDSAMYFCASSEGSRTYEQYFGPGTRLTVT.

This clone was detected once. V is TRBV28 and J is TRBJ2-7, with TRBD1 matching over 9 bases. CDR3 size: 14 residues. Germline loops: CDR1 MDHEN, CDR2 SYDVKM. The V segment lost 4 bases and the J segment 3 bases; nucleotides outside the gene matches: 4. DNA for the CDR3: TGTGCCAGCAGTTCCGGGACAGGGTTCTACGAGCAGTACTTC. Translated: CASSSGTGFYEQYF.

The CDR3: CASSAVVTSNEQFF. The CDR3 nucleotides are TGTGCCAGCAGCGCAGTAGTAACTAGCAATGAGCAGTTCTTC. The chain combines TRBV5-6 with TRBJ2-1; D is perhaps TRBD2 (5 bases). CDR1 is SGHDT and CDR2 is YYEEEE in the germline V gene. The CDR3 contains 14 residues. Trimming pared 4 bases from V and 6 bases from J, leaving 14 bases between.

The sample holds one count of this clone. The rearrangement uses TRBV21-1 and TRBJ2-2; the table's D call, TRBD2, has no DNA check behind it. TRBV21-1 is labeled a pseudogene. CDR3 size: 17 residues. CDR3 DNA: TGTGCCAGCAGCATTCTAGCGGGAGGGCAGGACACCGGGGAGCTGTTTTTT. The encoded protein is CASSILAGGQDTGELFF.

CDR3 sequence: CASSSEYRVETQYF. The CDR3 DNA reads as TGTGCCAGCAGCTCAGAGTACAGGGTGGAGACCCAGTACTTC. This chain uses TRBV28 with TRBJ2-5; possibly TRBD1 for D (6 bases). This CDR3 comprises 14 residues. Germline V gives CDR1 MDHEN, CDR2 SYDVKM. With 6 bases removed from V and 5 bases from J, the gap between germline ends came to 16 bases.

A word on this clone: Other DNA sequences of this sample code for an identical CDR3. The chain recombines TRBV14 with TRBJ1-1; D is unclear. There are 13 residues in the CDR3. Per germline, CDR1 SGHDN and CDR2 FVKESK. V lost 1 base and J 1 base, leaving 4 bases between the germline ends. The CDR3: CASSQARNTEAFF. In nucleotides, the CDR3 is TGTGCCAGCAGCCAAGCAAGGAACACTGAAGCTTTCTTT.

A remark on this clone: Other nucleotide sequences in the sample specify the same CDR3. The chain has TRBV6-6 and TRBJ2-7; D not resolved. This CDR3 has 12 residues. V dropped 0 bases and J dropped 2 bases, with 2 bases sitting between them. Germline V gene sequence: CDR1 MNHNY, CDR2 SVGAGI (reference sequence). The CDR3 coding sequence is TGTGCCAGCAGTTACTCTGCCTACGAGCAGTACTTC. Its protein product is CASSYSAYEQYF.